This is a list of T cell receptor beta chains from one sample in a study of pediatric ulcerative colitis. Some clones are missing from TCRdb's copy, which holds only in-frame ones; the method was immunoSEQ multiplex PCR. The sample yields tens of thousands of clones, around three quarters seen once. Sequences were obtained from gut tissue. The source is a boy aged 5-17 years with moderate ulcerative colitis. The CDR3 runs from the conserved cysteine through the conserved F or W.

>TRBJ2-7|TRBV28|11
CASSLANEQYF
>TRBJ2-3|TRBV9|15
CASSLRGTSTDTQYF
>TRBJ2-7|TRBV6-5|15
CASSYVRTGPDEQYF
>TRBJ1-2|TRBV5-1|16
CASSFRQPRENYGYTF
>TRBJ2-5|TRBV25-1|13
CASSDGQLETQYF
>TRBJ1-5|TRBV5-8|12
CASAKSHQPQHF
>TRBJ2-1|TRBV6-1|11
CASSEAGGGVF
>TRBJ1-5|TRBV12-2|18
CASRSSGKGDNSNQPQHF
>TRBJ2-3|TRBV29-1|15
CSVVIWRGGTDTQYF
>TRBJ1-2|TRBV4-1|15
CASSRTQTGEKGYTF
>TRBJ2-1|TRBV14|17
CASSQFFGSGPYNEQFF
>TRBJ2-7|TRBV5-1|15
CASSLEGLAEVKQYF
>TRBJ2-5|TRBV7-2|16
CASSLVSGLEQETQYF